This is a list of T cell receptor beta chains from one sample in a study of T cells in Graves' hyperthyroidism and ophthalmopathy. TCRdb re-called the multiplex PCR reads with MiXCR, one entry per CDR3 protein. This table holds hundreds of thousands of distinct CDR3 sequences, roughly 24% found once. Sequencing was carried out using blood. The receptors originated from a woman in her twenties or thirties with Graves' ophthalmopathy. The CDR3 runs from the conserved cysteine through the conserved F or W. Each record gives: D gene, J gene, clone size, V gene, CDR3 DNA, CDR3 protein. The D gene is left open where the match is weak. The size of a clone is reported for some rows only, either as once, few or many, or as a class for expanded clones.

D gene: NA
J gene: TRBJ1-1
clone size: few
V gene: TRBV19
CDR3 DNA: TGTGCCAGTGCCCTACTGGGGGGGATGGGCACTGAAGCTTTCTTT
CDR3 protein: CASALLGGMGTEAFF

D gene: NA
J gene: TRBJ1-1
clone size: many
V gene: TRBV7-3
CDR3 DNA: TGTGCCAGCAGCCAAGGGGGGGAGTCCACTGAAGCTTTCTTT
CDR3 protein: CASSQGGESTEAFF

D gene: TRBD1
J gene: TRBJ2-2
clone size: NA
V gene: TRBV28
CDR3 DNA: TGTGCCAGCAAACCGTACAGGGGGGCGAACACCGGGGAGCTGTTTTTT
CDR3 protein: CASKPYRGANTGELFF

D gene: TRBD1
J gene: TRBJ1-2
clone size: many
V gene: TRBV11-1
CDR3 DNA: TGTGCCAGCAGCCTCGGACAGGGGGCCTACTATGGCTACACCTTC
CDR3 protein: CASSLGQGAYYGYTF

D gene: NA
J gene: TRBJ2-7
clone size: once
V gene: TRBV29-1
CDR3 DNA: TGCAGCGGACGTGAGGGCTCCTCTCAGGACGAGCAGTACTTC
CDR3 protein: CSGREGSSQDEQYF

D gene: TRBD1
J gene: TRBJ1-1
clone size: many
V gene: TRBV7-6
CDR3 DNA: TGTGCCAGCAGCTTGGGTCAGGGGGGGCCCACTGAAGCTTTCTTT
CDR3 protein: CASSLGQGGPTEAFF

D gene: NA
J gene: TRBJ2-7
clone size: many
V gene: TRBV6-5
CDR3 DNA: TGTGCCAGCAGTTACCGGTCCCTCTCCTACGAGCAGTACTTC
CDR3 protein: CASSYRSLSYEQYF

D gene: TRBD1
J gene: TRBJ1-1
clone size: NA
V gene: TRBV9
CDR3 DNA: TGTGCCAGCAGCGTCGAGGGACAGGGAAATATCTTGGGGACTGAAGCTTTCTTT
CDR3 protein: CASSVEGQGNILGTEAFF

D gene: TRBD1
J gene: TRBJ2-7
clone size: many
V gene: TRBV20-1
CDR3 DNA: TGCAGTGTTCCGGACAGGGGGTCCTACGAGCAGTACTTC
CDR3 protein: CSVPDRGSYEQYF

D gene: NA
J gene: TRBJ1-2
clone size: many
V gene: TRBV12-3/TRBV12-4
CDR3 DNA: TGTGCCAGCAGCCACCCTAAGGGGGGGGTCCACCTCACGGGCTACACCTTC
CDR3 protein: CASSHPKGGVHLTGYTF

D gene: TRBD1
J gene: TRBJ2-7
clone size: NA
V gene: TRBV20-1
CDR3 DNA: TGCAGTGCTGCCGGGACAGTTGTTTACGAGCAGTACTTC
CDR3 protein: CSAAGTVVYEQYF

D gene: NA
J gene: TRBJ1-1
clone size: NA
V gene: TRBV12-5
CDR3 DNA: TGTGCTAGTGGTTTGTGGGCCAGGGGGAACACTGAAGCTTTCTTT
CDR3 protein: CASGLWARGNTEAFF

D gene: NA
J gene: TRBJ2-3
clone size: NA
V gene: TRBV27
CDR3 DNA: TGTGCCAGCAGAAAGGTGGGTGGCACAGATACGCAGTATTTT
CDR3 protein: CASRKVGGTDTQYF

D gene: NA
J gene: TRBJ2-3
clone size: many
V gene: TRBV5-1
CDR3 DNA: TGCGCCAGCAGCCCTAAGCCTAGCACAGATACGCAGTATTTT
CDR3 protein: CASSPKPSTDTQYF

D gene: NA
J gene: TRBJ2-7
clone size: many
V gene: TRBV2
CDR3 DNA: TGTGCCAGCAGTGAAGGGACAGCTACCTACGAGCAGTACTTC
CDR3 protein: CASSEGTATYEQYF

D gene: NA
J gene: TRBJ1-5
clone size: few
V gene: TRBV7-1
CDR3 DNA: TGTGTCAGCAGCTCCTTACAGGTCCCCAGGCGTAAACCGAGCAATCAGCCCCAGCATTTT
CDR3 protein: CVSSSLQVPRRKPSNQPQHF

D gene: NA
J gene: TRBJ2-7
clone size: many
V gene: TRBV4-1
CDR3 DNA: TGCGCCAGCAGCACCGGGTCCGGCGAGCAGTACTTC
CDR3 protein: CASSTGSGEQYF

D gene: NA
J gene: TRBJ1-2
clone size: many
V gene: TRBV4-3
CDR3 DNA: TGCGCCAGCAACCAAGATCAGGGAGACGACTATGGCTACACCTTC
CDR3 protein: CASNQDQGDDYGYTF

D gene: TRBD2
J gene: TRBJ2-5
clone size: few
V gene: TRBV4-3
CDR3 DNA: TGCGCCAGCAGCTCATCTAGCGGGGGGTACCAAGAGACCCAGTACTTC
CDR3 protein: CASSSSSGGYQETQYF

D gene: NA
J gene: TRBJ1-5
clone size: NA
V gene: TRBV30
CDR3 DNA: TGTGCCTGGAGCGAAGACAGTTTAAATAGCAATCAGCCCCAGCATTTT
CDR3 protein: CAWSEDSLNSNQPQHF

D gene: NA
J gene: TRBJ2-5
clone size: NA
V gene: TRBV6-5
CDR3 DNA: TGTGCCAGCAGTTACTCGGCCGGAGGTAGGGAGACCCAGTACTTC
CDR3 protein: CASSYSAGGRETQYF

D gene: TRBD1
J gene: TRBJ2-7
clone size: many
V gene: TRBV29-1
CDR3 DNA: TGCAGCGTTGGGGGGGGACAGGGAAAAACGGTGGAGCAGTACTTC
CDR3 protein: CSVGGGQGKTVEQYF

D gene: NA
J gene: TRBJ1-1
clone size: many
V gene: TRBV7-8
CDR3 DNA: TGTGCCAGCAGCTTAGAGTGGGAGATGAACACTGAAGCTTTCTTT
CDR3 protein: CASSLEWEMNTEAFF

D gene: TRBD2
J gene: TRBJ2-5
clone size: NA
V gene: TRBV7-8
CDR3 DNA: TGTGCCAGCAGCTTAGAACGGGGAGGGGCGGAGACCCAGTACTTC
CDR3 protein: CASSLERGGAETQYF

D gene: NA
J gene: TRBJ2-7
clone size: NA
V gene: TRBV30
CDR3 DNA: TGTGCCCGGACTAAGCGACAGAGCTCCTACGAGCAGTACTTC
CDR3 protein: CARTKRQSSYEQYF

D gene: NA
J gene: TRBJ2-5
clone size: many
V gene: TRBV7-2
CDR3 DNA: TGTGCCAGCAGGGCTGAAGAGACCCAGTACTTC
CDR3 protein: CASRAEETQYF

D gene: NA
J gene: TRBJ1-3
clone size: many
V gene: TRBV6-1
CDR3 DNA: TGTGCCAGCCAAGGACAATACTCTGGAAACACCATATATTTT
CDR3 protein: CASQGQYSGNTIYF

D gene: NA
J gene: TRBJ1-2
clone size: NA
V gene: TRBV19
CDR3 DNA: TGTGCCTCCTCTGGGGGGGGCTACACCTTC
CDR3 protein: CASSGGGYTF

D gene: NA
J gene: TRBJ1-1
clone size: NA
V gene: TRBV12-3/TRBV12-4
CDR3 DNA: TGTGCCAGCAGACCCCTTGAGCACACTGAAGCTTTCTTT
CDR3 protein: CASRPLEHTEAFF

D gene: NA
J gene: TRBJ2-5
clone size: NA
V gene: TRBV12-3/TRBV12-4
CDR3 DNA: TGTGCCAGCAGCCCGACCCCAGCTCCGGGACAAGAGACCCAGTACTTC
CDR3 protein: CASSPTPAPGQETQYF

D gene: NA
J gene: TRBJ2-7
clone size: many
V gene: TRBV11-2
CDR3 DNA: TGTGCCAGCAGCTTAGAGACTCGGGGCTACGAGCAGTACTTC
CDR3 protein: CASSLETRGYEQYF

D gene: NA
J gene: TRBJ2-7
clone size: NA
V gene: TRBV20-1
CDR3 DNA: TGCAGTGCTACAGGGACCGCAAGCTCCTACGAGCAGTACTTC
CDR3 protein: CSATGTASSYEQYF

D gene: NA
J gene: TRBJ1-5
clone size: many
V gene: TRBV2
CDR3 DNA: TGTGCCAGCAGTGAAAGTTCAGGGGTGGGCAATCAGCCCCAGCATTTT
CDR3 protein: CASSESSGVGNQPQHF

D gene: NA
J gene: TRBJ1-1
clone size: few
V gene: TRBV3-1
CDR3 DNA: TGTGCCAGCAGCCAAGATTTACGCGGTATGAACACTGAAGCTTTCTTT
CDR3 protein: CASSQDLRGMNTEAFF

D gene: TRBD1
J gene: TRBJ2-7
clone size: NA
V gene: TRBV15
CDR3 DNA: TGTGCCACCAGCAGAGACCTCCCCGGACAGGGGGCTCCGTGGGAGCAGTACTTC
CDR3 protein: CATSRDLPGQGAPWEQYF

D gene: NA
J gene: TRBJ1-3
clone size: NA
V gene: TRBV20-1
CDR3 DNA: TGCAGTGCCATCGGACTCTCTGGAAACACCATATATTTT
CDR3 protein: CSAIGLSGNTIYF

D gene: NA
J gene: TRBJ1-2
clone size: few
V gene: TRBV3-1
CDR3 DNA: TGTGCCAGCAGCCAAGAGGGTAACCGGCGGTATGGCTACACCTTC
CDR3 protein: CASSQEGNRRYGYTF

D gene: TRBD1
J gene: TRBJ1-1
clone size: NA
V gene: TRBV20-1
CDR3 DNA: TGCAGTGCTAGGGGGGACAGGGGAGAAGCTTTCTTT
CDR3 protein: CSARGDRGEAFF

D gene: NA
J gene: TRBJ2-7
clone size: many
V gene: TRBV4-1
CDR3 DNA: TGCGCCAGCAGCCGGAATCCGGGGGCGGCCTACGAGCAGTACTTC
CDR3 protein: CASSRNPGAAYEQYF

D gene: NA
J gene: TRBJ2-6
clone size: many
V gene: TRBV15
CDR3 DNA: TGTGCCACCAGAGAGATTCGGGCCTTCTCTGGGGCCAACGTCCTGACTTTC
CDR3 protein: CATREIRAFSGANVLTF

D gene: NA
J gene: TRBJ2-5
clone size: many
V gene: TRBV20-1
CDR3 DNA: TGCAGTGCTTCCCTGAGGGAGACCCAGTACTTC
CDR3 protein: CSASLRETQYF

D gene: NA
J gene: TRBJ1-1
clone size: many
V gene: TRBV6-5
CDR3 DNA: TGTGCCAGCACTTACGAATGGGAGGTGCGGGCTTTCTTT
CDR3 protein: CASTYEWEVRAFF

D gene: NA
J gene: TRBJ2-5
clone size: many
V gene: TRBV7-9
CDR3 DNA: TGTGCCAGCAGCTTAGGGCCTGAGGAGACCCAGTACTTC
CDR3 protein: CASSLGPEETQYF

D gene: NA
J gene: TRBJ2-7
clone size: many
V gene: TRBV20-1
CDR3 DNA: TGCAGTGCTAGAGTACAGGGATTTACCTACGAGCAGTACTTC
CDR3 protein: CSARVQGFTYEQYF

D gene: NA
J gene: TRBJ2-7
clone size: many
V gene: TRBV29-1
CDR3 DNA: TGCAGCGTTTCCACCTGGGAGCCGCAATCTCTCTACGAGCAGTACTTC
CDR3 protein: CSVSTWEPQSLYEQYF